This T cell receptor (beta chain) emerged from a study of response to subunit inactivated influenza vaccine. One entry per CDR3 protein, called by TCRdb with MiXCR from the RT-PCR reads. The data show more than 500,000 distinct CDR3 sequences, with approximately 10% seen just once and approximately 10% held by the top ten. This sample also belongs to another study, concerning T cells expressing NK-cell markers. From that study: 5'RACE template switching with UMIs generated TCR beta cDNA. Most of the eight sequenced donors were HCMV-seropositive; one was seronegative.

The input for sequencing was PBMCs from blood, taken on the day of vaccination. This receptor was obtained from a man aged 50 or older who received an inactivated influenza vaccine.

The CDR3: CASSLGAGDYEQYF. The CDR3 DNA sequence: TGTGCCAGCAGTTTAGGAGCAGGGGACTACGAGCAGTACTTC. The rearrangement uses TRBV12-3 or TRBV12-4 and TRBJ2-7, with D possibly being TRBD1 (6 bases). Between the trimmed V and J ends, which lost 1 base and 3 bases, there was a span of 10 bases. This CDR3 contains 14 residues.